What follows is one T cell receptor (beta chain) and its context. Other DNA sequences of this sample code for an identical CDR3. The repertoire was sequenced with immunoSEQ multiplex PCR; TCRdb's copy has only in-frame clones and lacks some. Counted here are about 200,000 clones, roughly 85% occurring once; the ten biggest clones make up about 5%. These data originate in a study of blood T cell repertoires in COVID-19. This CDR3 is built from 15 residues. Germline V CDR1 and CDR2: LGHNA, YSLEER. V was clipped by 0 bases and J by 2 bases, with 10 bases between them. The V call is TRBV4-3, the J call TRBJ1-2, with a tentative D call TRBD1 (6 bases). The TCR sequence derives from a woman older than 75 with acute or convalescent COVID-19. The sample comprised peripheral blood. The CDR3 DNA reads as TGCGCCAGCAGCCAAGACGTGACAGGAAACTATGGCTACACCTTC. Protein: CASSQDVTGNYGYTF.